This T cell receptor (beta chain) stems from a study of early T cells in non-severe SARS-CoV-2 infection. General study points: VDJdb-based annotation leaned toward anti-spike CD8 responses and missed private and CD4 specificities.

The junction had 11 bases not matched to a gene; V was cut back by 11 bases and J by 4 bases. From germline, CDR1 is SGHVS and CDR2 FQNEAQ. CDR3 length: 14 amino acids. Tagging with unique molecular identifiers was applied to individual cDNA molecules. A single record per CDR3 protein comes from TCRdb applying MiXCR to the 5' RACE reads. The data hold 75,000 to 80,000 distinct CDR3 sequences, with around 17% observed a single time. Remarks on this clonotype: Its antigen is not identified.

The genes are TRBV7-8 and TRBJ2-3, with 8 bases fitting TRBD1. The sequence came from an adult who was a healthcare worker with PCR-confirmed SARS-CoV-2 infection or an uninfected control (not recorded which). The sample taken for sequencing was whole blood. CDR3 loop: CAVRGGQVPDTQYF. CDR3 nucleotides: TGTGCCGTTAGAGGGGGACAGGTCCCAGATACGCAGTATTTT.